The clone carrying this T cell receptor beta chain turned up a few times. Its antigen is unidentified. This CDR3 spans 13 amino acids. Together with a sample-barcoded 5' primer, a J-beta primer mix was included in a second PCR lasting about 7 to 12 cycles. TCRdb re-called the 5' RACE reads through MiXCR, storing one row per CDR3 protein. This sample has under 1,000,000 distinct CDR3 sequences; 35% to 40% occur once, and the top ten carry 10% to 15%. The sample belongs to a study of blood T cells in healthy people across ages. Study findings and constraints: Calculation of diversity from one million T cells yielded estimates considered to be underestimates.

This TCR derives from a young man in good health. J is TRBJ2-7 and V is TRBV12-3 or TRBV12-4; 7 bases map to TRBD2. The DNA matches TRBJ2-4 better at its end, which makes the J call doubtful. The sample comprised blood. CDR3 in amino acids: CASSTGLENIQYF. In DNA, the CDR3 is TGTGCCAGCAGCACTGGACTAGAAAACATTCAGTACTTC.